The sample holds a few counts of the clone carrying this T cell receptor (beta chain). The sample originates from a study of blood T cell repertoires in COVID-19. This CDR3 comprises 13 residues. V was cut by 6 bases and J by 2 bases, with 10 bases left in between. Germline loops: CDR1 SEHNR, CDR2 FQNEAQ (reference sequence). The table came from immunoSEQ multiplex PCR; TCRdb's copy has only in-frame clones and leaves some out. The table shows some 370,000 clones, with about four fifths occurring only once. The clonotype was recovered from a woman in her fifties or sixties who had recovered from COVID-19. Specimen: PBMCs or T cells enriched from blood (not recorded which). The gene calls are TRBV7-9 and TRBJ1-2, with D possibly being TRBD1 (6 bases). The CDR3 nucleotides are TGTGCCAGCAGGGCCGGGACAAACTATGGCTACACCTTC. It specifies CASRAGTNYGYTF.